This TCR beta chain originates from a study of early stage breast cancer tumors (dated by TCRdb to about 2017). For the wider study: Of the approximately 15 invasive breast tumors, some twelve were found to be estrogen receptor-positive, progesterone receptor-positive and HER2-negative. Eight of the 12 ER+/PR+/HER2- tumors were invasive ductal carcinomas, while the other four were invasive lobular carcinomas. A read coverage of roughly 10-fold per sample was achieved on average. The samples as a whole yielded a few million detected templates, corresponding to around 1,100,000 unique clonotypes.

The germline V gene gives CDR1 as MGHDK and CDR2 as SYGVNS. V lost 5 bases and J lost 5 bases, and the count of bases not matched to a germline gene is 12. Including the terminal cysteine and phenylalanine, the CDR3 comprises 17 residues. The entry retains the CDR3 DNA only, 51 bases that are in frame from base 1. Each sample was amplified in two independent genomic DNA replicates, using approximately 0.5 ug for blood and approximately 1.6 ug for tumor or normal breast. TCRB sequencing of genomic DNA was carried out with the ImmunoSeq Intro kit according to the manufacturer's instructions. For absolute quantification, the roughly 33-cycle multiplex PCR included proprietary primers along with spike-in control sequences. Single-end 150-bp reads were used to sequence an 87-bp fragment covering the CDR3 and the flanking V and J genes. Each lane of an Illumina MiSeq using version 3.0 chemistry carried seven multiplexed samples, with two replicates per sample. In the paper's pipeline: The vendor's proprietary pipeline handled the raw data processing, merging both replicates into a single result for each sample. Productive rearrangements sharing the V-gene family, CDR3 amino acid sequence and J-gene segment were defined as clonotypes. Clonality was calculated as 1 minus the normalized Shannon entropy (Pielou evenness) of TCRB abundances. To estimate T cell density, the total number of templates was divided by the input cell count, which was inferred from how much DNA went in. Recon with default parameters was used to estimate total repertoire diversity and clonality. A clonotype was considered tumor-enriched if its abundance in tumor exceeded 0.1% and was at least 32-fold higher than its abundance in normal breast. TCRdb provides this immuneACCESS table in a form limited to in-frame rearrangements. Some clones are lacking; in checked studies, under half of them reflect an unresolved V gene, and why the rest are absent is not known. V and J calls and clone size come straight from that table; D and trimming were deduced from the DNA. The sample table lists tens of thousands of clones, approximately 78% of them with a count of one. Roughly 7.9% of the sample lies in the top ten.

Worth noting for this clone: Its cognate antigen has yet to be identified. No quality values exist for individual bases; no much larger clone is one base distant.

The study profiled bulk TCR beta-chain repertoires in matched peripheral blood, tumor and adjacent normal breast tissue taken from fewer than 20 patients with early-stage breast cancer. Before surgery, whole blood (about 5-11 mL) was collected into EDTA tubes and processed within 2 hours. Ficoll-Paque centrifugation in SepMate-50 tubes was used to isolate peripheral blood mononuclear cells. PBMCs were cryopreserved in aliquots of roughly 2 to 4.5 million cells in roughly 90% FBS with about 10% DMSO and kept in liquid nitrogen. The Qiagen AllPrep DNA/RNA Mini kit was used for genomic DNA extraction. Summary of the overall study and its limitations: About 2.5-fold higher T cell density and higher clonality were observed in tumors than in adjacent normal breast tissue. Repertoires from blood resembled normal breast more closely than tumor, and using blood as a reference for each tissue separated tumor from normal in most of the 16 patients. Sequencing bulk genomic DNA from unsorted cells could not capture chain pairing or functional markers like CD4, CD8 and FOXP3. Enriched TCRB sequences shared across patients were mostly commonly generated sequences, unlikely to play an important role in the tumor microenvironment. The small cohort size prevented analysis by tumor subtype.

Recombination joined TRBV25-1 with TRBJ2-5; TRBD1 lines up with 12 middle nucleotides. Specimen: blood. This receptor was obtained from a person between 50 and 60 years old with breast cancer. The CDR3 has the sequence CASSSSGTGGLWETQYF. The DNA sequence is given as TGTGCCAGCAGTTCCTCAGGGACAGGGGGCTTATGGGAGACCCAGTACTTC. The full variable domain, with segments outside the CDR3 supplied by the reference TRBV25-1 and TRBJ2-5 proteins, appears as EADIYQTPRYLVIGTGKKITLECSQTMGHDKMYWYQQDPGMELHLIHYSYGVNSTEKGDLSSESTVSRIRTEHFPLTLESARPSHTSQYLCASSSSGTGGLWETQYFGPGTRLLVL.